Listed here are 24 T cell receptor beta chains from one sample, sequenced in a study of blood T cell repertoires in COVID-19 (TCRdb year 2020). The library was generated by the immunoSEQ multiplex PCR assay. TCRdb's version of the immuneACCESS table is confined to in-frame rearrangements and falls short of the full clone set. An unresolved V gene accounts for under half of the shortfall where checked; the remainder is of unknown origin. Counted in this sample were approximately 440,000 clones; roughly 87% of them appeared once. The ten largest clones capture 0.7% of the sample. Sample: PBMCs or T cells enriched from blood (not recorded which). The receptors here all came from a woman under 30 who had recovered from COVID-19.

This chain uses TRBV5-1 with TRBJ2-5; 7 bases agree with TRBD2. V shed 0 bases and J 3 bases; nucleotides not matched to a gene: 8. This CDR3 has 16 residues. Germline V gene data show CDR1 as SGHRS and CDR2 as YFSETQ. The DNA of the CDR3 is TGCGCCAGCAGCTTGGCGGGGGGTTCCGAGAAAGAGACCCAGTACTTC. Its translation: CASSLAGGSEKETQYF.

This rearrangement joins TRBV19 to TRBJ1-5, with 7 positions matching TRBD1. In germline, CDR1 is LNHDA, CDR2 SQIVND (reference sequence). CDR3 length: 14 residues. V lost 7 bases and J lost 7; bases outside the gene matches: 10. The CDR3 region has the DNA TGTGCCAGTACTACGACAGGGTTGGGGCAGCCCCAGCATTTT. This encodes CASTTTGLGQPQHF.

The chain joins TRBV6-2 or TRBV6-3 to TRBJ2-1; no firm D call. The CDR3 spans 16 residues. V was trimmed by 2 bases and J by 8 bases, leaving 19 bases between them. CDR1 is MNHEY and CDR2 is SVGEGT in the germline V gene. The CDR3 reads CASSYPGLVVGHEQFF. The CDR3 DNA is TGTGCCAGCAGTTACCCCGGGTTGGTAGTTGGCCATGAGCAGTTCTTC.

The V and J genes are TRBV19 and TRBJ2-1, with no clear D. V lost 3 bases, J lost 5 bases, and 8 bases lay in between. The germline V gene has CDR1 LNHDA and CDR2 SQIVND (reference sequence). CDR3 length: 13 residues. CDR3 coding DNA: TGTGCCAGTAGTATCGGGTCAAACAATGAGCAGTTCTTC. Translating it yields CASSIGSNNEQFF.

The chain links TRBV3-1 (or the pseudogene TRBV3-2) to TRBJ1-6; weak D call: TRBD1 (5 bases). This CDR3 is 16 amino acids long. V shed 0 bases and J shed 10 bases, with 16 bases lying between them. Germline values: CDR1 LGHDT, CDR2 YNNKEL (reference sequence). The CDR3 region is CASSQDLMGGYSPLHF. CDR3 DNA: TGTGCCAGCAGCCAAGATTTGATGGGGGGGTACTCACCCCTCCACTTT.

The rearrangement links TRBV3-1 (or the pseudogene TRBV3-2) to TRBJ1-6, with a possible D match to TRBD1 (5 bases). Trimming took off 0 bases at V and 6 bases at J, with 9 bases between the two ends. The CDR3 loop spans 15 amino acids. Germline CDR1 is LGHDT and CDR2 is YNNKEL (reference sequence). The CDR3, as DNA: TGTGCCAGCAGCCAAGATCCGACAGCTAATTCACCCCTCCACTTT. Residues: CASSQDPTANSPLHF.

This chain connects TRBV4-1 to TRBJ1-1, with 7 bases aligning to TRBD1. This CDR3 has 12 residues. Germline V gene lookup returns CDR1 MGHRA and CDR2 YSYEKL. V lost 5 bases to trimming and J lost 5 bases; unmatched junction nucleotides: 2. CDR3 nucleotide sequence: TGCGCCAGCAGCGCAGGGGGAACTGAAGCTTTCTTT. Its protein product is CASSAGGTEAFF.

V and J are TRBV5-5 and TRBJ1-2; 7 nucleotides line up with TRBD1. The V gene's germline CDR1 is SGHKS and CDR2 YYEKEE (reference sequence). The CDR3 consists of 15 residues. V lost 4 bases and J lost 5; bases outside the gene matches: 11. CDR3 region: CASSREGTEIYGYTF. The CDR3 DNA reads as TGTGCCAGCAGCCGGGAGGGGACAGAGATTTATGGCTACACCTTC.

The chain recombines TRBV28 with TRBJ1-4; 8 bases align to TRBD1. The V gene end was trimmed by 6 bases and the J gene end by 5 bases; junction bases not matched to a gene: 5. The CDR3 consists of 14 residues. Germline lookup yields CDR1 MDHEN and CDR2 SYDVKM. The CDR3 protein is CASREQGGNEKLFF. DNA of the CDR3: TGTGCCAGCAGGGAACAGGGGGGGAATGAAAAACTGTTTTTT.

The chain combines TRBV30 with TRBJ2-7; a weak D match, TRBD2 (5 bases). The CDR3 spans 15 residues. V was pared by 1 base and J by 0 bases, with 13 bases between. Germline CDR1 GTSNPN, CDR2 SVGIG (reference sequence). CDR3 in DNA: TGTGCCTGGAGTGCCGGACTCCTGAGCTCCTACGAGCAGTACTTC. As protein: CAWSAGLLSSYEQYF.

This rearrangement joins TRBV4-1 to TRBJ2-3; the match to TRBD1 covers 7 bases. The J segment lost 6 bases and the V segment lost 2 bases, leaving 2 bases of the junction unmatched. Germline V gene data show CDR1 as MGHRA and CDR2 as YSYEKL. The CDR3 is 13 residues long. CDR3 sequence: CASSQTGVDTQYF. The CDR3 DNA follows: TGCGCCAGCAGCCAAACAGGGGTTGATACGCAGTATTTT.

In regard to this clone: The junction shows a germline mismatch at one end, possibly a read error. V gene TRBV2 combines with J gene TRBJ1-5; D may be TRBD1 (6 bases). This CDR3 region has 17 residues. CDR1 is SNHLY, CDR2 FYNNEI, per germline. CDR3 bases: TGTGCCAGCAGTAAAGCCGGAACAGGGCTTCTCTATCAGCCCCAGCATTTT. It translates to CASSKAGTGLLYQPQHF.

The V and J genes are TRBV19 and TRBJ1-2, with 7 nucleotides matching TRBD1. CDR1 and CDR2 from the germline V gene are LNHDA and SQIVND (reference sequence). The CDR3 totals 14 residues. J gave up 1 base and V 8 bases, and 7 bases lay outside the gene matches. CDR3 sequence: CASRPGQDNYGYTF. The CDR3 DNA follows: TGTGCCAGTCGACCTGGACAGGATAACTATGGCTACACCTTC.

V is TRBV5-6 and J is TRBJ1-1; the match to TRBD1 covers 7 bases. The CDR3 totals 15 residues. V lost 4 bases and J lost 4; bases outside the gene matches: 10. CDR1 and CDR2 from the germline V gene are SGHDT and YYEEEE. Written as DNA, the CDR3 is TGTGCCAGCAGCGCCTTACAGGGGAGCGGCACTGAAGCTTTCTTT. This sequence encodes CASSALQGSGTEAFF.

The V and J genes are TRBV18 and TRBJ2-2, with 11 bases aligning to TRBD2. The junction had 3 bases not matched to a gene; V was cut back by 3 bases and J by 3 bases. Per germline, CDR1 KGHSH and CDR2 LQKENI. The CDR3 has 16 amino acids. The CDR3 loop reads CASSPGLAVHTGELFF. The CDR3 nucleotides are TGTGCCAGCTCACCGGGACTAGCGGTACACACCGGGGAGCTGTTTTTT.

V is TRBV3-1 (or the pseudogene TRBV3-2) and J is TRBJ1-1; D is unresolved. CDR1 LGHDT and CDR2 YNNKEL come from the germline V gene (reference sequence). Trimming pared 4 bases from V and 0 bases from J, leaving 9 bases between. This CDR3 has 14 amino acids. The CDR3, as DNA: TGTGCCAGCAGCCGTTCCATCATGAACACTGAAGCTTTCTTT. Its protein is CASSRSIMNTEAFF.

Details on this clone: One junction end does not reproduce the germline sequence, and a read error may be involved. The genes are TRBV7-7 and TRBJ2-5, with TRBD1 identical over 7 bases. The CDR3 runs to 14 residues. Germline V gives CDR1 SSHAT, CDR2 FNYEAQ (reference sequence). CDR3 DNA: TGTGCTAGCAGCCAAGCCGGACAGGAAGAGACCCAGTACTTC. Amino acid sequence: CASSQAGQEETQYF.

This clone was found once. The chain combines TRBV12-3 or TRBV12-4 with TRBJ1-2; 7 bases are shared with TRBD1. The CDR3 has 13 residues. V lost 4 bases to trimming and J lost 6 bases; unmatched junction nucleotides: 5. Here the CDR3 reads CASSSGTENGYTF. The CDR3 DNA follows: TGTGCCAGCAGTTCCGGGACAGAAAATGGCTACACCTTC.

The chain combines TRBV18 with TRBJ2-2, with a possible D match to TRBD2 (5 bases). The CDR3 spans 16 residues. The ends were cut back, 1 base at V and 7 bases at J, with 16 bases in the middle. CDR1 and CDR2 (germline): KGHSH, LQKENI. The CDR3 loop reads CASSPQGFGVGGELFF. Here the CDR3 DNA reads TGTGCCAGCTCACCACAAGGTTTCGGGGTCGGCGGGGAGCTGTTTTTT.

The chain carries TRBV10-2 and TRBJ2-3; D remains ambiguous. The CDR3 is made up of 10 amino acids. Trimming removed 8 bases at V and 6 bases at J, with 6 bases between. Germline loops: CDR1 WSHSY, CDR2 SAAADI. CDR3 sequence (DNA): TGCGCCAGCGGCCCGGATACGCAGTATTTT. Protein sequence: CASGPDTQYF.

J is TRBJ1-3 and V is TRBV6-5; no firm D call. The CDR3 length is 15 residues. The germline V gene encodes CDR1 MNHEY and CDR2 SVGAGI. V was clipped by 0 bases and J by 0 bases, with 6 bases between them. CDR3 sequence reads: CASSYSEVSGNTIYF. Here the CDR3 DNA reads TGTGCCAGCAGTTACTCGGAGGTCTCTGGAAACACCATATATTTT.

CDR3 bases: TGTGCCAGCAGAGTCACAGGGGTTTCTAACTATGGCTACACCTTC. Translating gives CASRVTGVSNYGYTF. The J gene is TRBJ1-2, the V gene TRBV6-5, with 7 nucleotides matching TRBD1. There are 15 residues in the CDR3. V gave up 6 bases and J gave up 0 bases; unmatched junction bases: 7. Germline lookup yields CDR1 MNHEY and CDR2 SVGAGI.

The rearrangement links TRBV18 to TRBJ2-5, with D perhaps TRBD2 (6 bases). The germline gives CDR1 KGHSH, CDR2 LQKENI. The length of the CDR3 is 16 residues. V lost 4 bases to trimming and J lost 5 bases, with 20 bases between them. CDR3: CASSRERGLGFETQYF. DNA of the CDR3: TGTGCCAGCTCACGGGAGAGGGGACTCGGCTTTGAGACCCAGTACTTC.

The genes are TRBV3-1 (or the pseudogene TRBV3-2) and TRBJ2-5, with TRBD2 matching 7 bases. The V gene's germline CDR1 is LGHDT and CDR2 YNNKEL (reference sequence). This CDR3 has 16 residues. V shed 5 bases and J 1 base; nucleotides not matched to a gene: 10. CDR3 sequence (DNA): TGTGCCAGCAGCAAGTCCGGGGGAGGGGTCCAAGAGACCCAGTACTTC. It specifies CASSKSGGGVQETQYF.